These T cell receptor beta chains were read from a single sample in a study of blood T cell repertoires in COVID-19. Method: immunoSEQ multiplex PCR; TCRdb's copy keeps in-frame clones and lacks some. The profile shows fewer than 45,000 clones, about nine tenths of them singletons. Sequenced: peripheral blood. The source is a human donor in a cohort sampled during active COVID-19. Each CDR3 is given with its conserved first and last residue. Each record gives: J gene, V gene, clone size, D gene, CDR3 protein, CDR3 DNA. A D gene is named only where the DNA matches it firmly. Not every row has a clone size; where given, it reads once, few, many or a size class.

j_gene: TRBJ2-1; v_gene: TRBV6-5; abundance: -; d_gene: TRBD1; CDR3aa: CASLQDRELNEQFF; CDR3nt: TGTGCCAGCCTACAGGACAGGGAGCTCAATGAGCAGTTCTTC
j_gene: TRBJ2-3; v_gene: TRBV5-1; abundance: -; d_gene: TRBD2; CDR3aa: CASSPGGATDTQYF; CDR3nt: TGCGCCAGCAGCCCGGGGGGGGCTACAGATACGCAGTATTTT
j_gene: TRBJ1-5; v_gene: TRBV19; abundance: -; d_gene: -; CDR3aa: CAGGDIYSNQPQHF; CDR3nt: TGTGCCGGGGGGGACATCTATAGCAATCAGCCCCAGCATTTT
j_gene: TRBJ2-7; v_gene: TRBV30; abundance: -; d_gene: TRBD1; CDR3aa: CAWNRGTRYEQYF; CDR3nt: TGTGCCTGGAACAGGGGGACCCGCTACGAGCAGTACTTC
j_gene: TRBJ1-4; v_gene: TRBV6-5; abundance: -; d_gene: -; CDR3aa: CASSSDRSTTNEKLFF; CDR3nt: TGTGCCAGCAGTTCCGACAGATCAACAACTAATGAAAAACTGTTTTTT
j_gene: TRBJ1-4; v_gene: TRBV4-3; abundance: -; d_gene: -; CDR3aa: CASSQEAQVGNEKLFF; CDR3nt: TGCGCCAGCAGCCAAGAGGCGCAGGTCGGTAATGAAAAACTGTTTTTT
j_gene: TRBJ1-4; v_gene: TRBV6-5; abundance: -; d_gene: TRBD1; CDR3aa: CASSYRDRREKLFF; CDR3nt: TGTGCCAGCAGTTACCGGGACAGAAGGGAAAAACTGTTTTTT
j_gene: TRBJ2-3; v_gene: TRBV7-2; abundance: -; d_gene: TRBD2; CDR3aa: CASSPPIPFSGEDTQYF; CDR3nt: TGTGCCAGCAGCCCCCCCATTCCTTTTAGCGGGGAAGATACGCAGTATTTT
j_gene: TRBJ2-3; v_gene: TRBV12-5; abundance: -; d_gene: TRBD2; CDR3aa: CASGLVLLAGRSNTQYF; CDR3nt: TGTGCTAGTGGTTTGGTCCTTTTAGCGGGGCGGTCAAATACGCAGTATTTT
j_gene: TRBJ2-1; v_gene: TRBV11-2; abundance: -; d_gene: -; CDR3aa: CASSLDRNNEQFF; CDR3nt: TGTGCCAGCAGCTTAGACAGGAACAATGAGCAGTTCTTC
j_gene: TRBJ1-4; v_gene: TRBV5-4; abundance: -; d_gene: -; CDR3aa: CASSLGGSTNEKLFF; CDR3nt: TGTGCCAGCAGCTTGGGCGGATCAACTAATGAAAAACTGTTTTTT
j_gene: TRBJ2-7; v_gene: TRBV5-6; abundance: -; d_gene: TRBD2; CDR3aa: CASSLGRGSSYEQYF; CDR3nt: TGTGCCAGCAGCTTGGGGCGGGGGAGCTCCTACGAGCAGTACTTC
j_gene: TRBJ1-2; v_gene: TRBV24-1; abundance: -; d_gene: TRBD1; CDR3aa: CATSPGQGYGYTF; CDR3nt: TGTGCCACCAGCCCGGGACAGGGGTATGGCTACACCTTC
j_gene: TRBJ2-1; v_gene: TRBV7-9; abundance: once; d_gene: -; CDR3aa: CASSFSSYNEQFF; CDR3nt: TGTGCCAGCAGCTTCAGCTCCTACAATGAGCAGTTCTTC
j_gene: TRBJ1-5; v_gene: TRBV5-1; abundance: -; d_gene: -; CDR3aa: CASSLGGDGQPQHF; CDR3nt: TGCGCCAGCAGCTTGGGGGGGGACGGTCAGCCCCAGCATTTT
j_gene: TRBJ1-1; v_gene: TRBV15; abundance: once; d_gene: -; CDR3aa: CAARGAERGTEAFF; CDR3nt: TGTGCCGCACGGGGAGCGGAGCGTGGCACTGAAGCTTTCTTT
j_gene: TRBJ2-3; v_gene: TRBV4-1; abundance: -; d_gene: -; CDR3aa: CASSQALAAPTFTDTQYF; CDR3nt: TGCGCCAGCAGCCAAGCACTAGCTGCGCCTACTTTCACAGATACGCAGTATTTT
j_gene: TRBJ2-7; v_gene: TRBV9; abundance: -; d_gene: -; CDR3aa: CASSVAPSLHEQYF; CDR3nt: TGTGCCAGCAGCGTAGCTCCTAGCCTTCACGAGCAGTACTTC
j_gene: TRBJ2-7; v_gene: TRBV7-8; abundance: -; d_gene: TRBD1; CDR3aa: CASSRGYSGTDPTYEQYF; CDR3nt: TGTGCCAGCAGCCGAGGGTATTCCGGGACAGATCCTACCTACGAGCAGTACTTC
j_gene: TRBJ2-2; v_gene: TRBV6-2/TRBV6-3; abundance: -; d_gene: -; CDR3aa: CASSPTRSPDVRYTGELFF; CDR3nt: TGTGCCAGCAGTCCCACCCGCTCGCCGGATGTGAGGTACACCGGGGAGCTGTTTTTT
j_gene: TRBJ2-3; v_gene: TRBV5-1; abundance: -; d_gene: -; CDR3aa: CASSLQSTDTQYF; CDR3nt: TGCGCCAGCAGCCTTCAGAGCACAGATACGCAGTATTTT
j_gene: TRBJ2-7; v_gene: TRBV7-7; abundance: -; d_gene: -; CDR3aa: CASSPRGGPSYEQYF; CDR3nt: TGTGCTAGCAGCCCCAGAGGGGGTCCCTCCTACGAGCAGTACTTC
j_gene: TRBJ1-1; v_gene: TRBV19; abundance: few; d_gene: -; CDR3aa: CASSISGVGTEAFF; CDR3nt: TGTGCCAGTAGTATATCAGGGGTCGGCACTGAAGCTTTCTTT
j_gene: TRBJ1-2; v_gene: TRBV4-3; abundance: -; d_gene: TRBD1; CDR3aa: CASSQEVDRGTSGYTF; CDR3nt: TGCGCCAGCAGCCAAGAGGTGGACAGGGGGACGAGTGGCTACACCTTC
j_gene: TRBJ2-2; v_gene: TRBV27; abundance: -; d_gene: -; CDR3aa: CASSLRGGAGVVVAGELFF; CDR3nt: TGTGCCAGCAGTTTACGGGGTGGGGCAGGGGTGGTGGTAGCCGGGGAGCTGTTTTTT
j_gene: TRBJ2-1; v_gene: TRBV19; abundance: -; d_gene: TRBD1; CDR3aa: CASSPGTGTYNEQFF; CDR3nt: TGTGCCAGTAGTCCCGGGACAGGGACCTACAATGAGCAGTTCTTC
j_gene: TRBJ1-2; v_gene: TRBV9; abundance: once; d_gene: -; CDR3aa: CASSVGDNALHGYTF; CDR3nt: TGTGCCAGCAGCGTAGGGGACAACGCTCTTCATGGCTACACCTTC
j_gene: TRBJ2-4; v_gene: TRBV5-1; abundance: -; d_gene: -; CDR3aa: CASSWQQGSGKNIQYF; CDR3nt: TGCGCCAGCAGCTGGCAGCAGGGTAGCGGCAAAAACATTCAGTACTTC
j_gene: TRBJ2-2; v_gene: TRBV19; abundance: once; d_gene: -; CDR3aa: CASSVLLQGELFF; CDR3nt: TGTGCCAGTAGTGTCTTGCTACAGGGGGAGCTGTTTTTT
j_gene: TRBJ2-5; v_gene: TRBV6-6; abundance: -; d_gene: -; CDR3aa: CASNSGGETQYF; CDR3nt: TGTGCCAGCAACTCAGGGGGGGAGACCCAGTACTTC
j_gene: TRBJ2-1; v_gene: TRBV19; abundance: -; d_gene: -; CDR3aa: CASSILYTAPGGTNEQFF; CDR3nt: TGTGCCAGTAGTATCCTGTACACGGCCCCAGGGGGGACCAATGAGCAGTTCTTC
j_gene: TRBJ2-2; v_gene: TRBV18; abundance: -; d_gene: -; CDR3aa: CASSPLAAGELFF; CDR3nt: TGTGCCAGCTCACCACTAGCGGCCGGGGAGCTGTTTTTT
j_gene: TRBJ1-1; v_gene: TRBV30; abundance: once; d_gene: TRBD1; CDR3aa: CAWDGQGTIEAFF; CDR3nt: TGTGCCTGGGATGGACAGGGGACAATTGAAGCTTTCTTT
j_gene: TRBJ2-3; v_gene: TRBV5-5; abundance: -; d_gene: -; CDR3aa: CASSLVSGSNTHTQYF; CDR3nt: TGTGCCAGCAGCTTGGTCTCAGGCTCTAATACCCATACGCAGTATTTT
j_gene: TRBJ2-7; v_gene: TRBV6-2/TRBV6-3; abundance: -; d_gene: TRBD2; CDR3aa: CASSSGTRVYEQYF; CDR3nt: TGTGCCAGCAGCTCCGGGACTAGGGTCTACGAGCAGTACTTC
j_gene: TRBJ2-7; v_gene: TRBV7-9; abundance: -; d_gene: -; CDR3aa: CASSSHGTSVSEQYF; CDR3nt: TGTGCCAGCAGCTCACACGGGACATCAGTAAGCGAGCAGTACTTC
j_gene: TRBJ1-6; v_gene: TRBV6-6; abundance: -; d_gene: -; CDR3aa: CASSPTNSPLHF; CDR3nt: TGTGCCAGCAGCCCGACAAATTCACCCCTCCACTTT
j_gene: TRBJ2-7; v_gene: TRBV9; abundance: -; d_gene: -; CDR3aa: CASSQGSPPYEQYF; CDR3nt: TGTGCCAGCAGCCAGGGTTCTCCTCCCTACGAGCAGTACTTC
j_gene: TRBJ1-3; v_gene: TRBV19; abundance: -; d_gene: -; CDR3aa: CASSIDTGGSSGNTIYF; CDR3nt: TGTGCCAGTAGTATAGATACGGGGGGCTCCTCTGGAAACACCATATATTTT
j_gene: TRBJ2-3; v_gene: TRBV6-2/TRBV6-3; abundance: -; d_gene: -; CDR3aa: CASSYLDISTDTQYF; CDR3nt: TGTGCCAGCAGTTACCTGGACATTAGCACAGATACGCAGTATTTT
j_gene: TRBJ1-1; v_gene: TRBV18; abundance: -; d_gene: TRBD1; CDR3aa: CASSPSQPGTGSHTEAFF; CDR3nt: TGTGCCAGCTCACCGTCCCAGCCCGGGACAGGGTCCCACACTGAAGCTTTCTTT
j_gene: TRBJ2-5; v_gene: TRBV6-9; abundance: -; d_gene: -; CDR3aa: CASSYTGTCAETQYF; CDR3nt: TGTGCCAGCAGTTATACGGGGACATGTGCGGAGACCCAGTACTTC
j_gene: TRBJ2-7; v_gene: TRBV5-6; abundance: -; d_gene: -; CDR3aa: CASSRDFYEQYF; CDR3nt: TGTGCCAGCAGTCGGGACTTTTACGAGCAGTACTTC
j_gene: TRBJ2-2; v_gene: TRBV5-6; abundance: -; d_gene: -; CDR3aa: CASSLVGGRLTGELFF; CDR3nt: TGTGCCAGCAGCCTGGTGGGGGGTCGGTTAACCGGGGAGCTGTTTTTT
j_gene: TRBJ1-2; v_gene: TRBV12-3/TRBV12-4; abundance: once; d_gene: -; CDR3aa: CASSLAGGYGYTF; CDR3nt: TGTGCCAGCAGTTTGGCTGGCGGCTATGGCTACACCTTC
j_gene: TRBJ2-5; v_gene: TRBV23-1; abundance: -; d_gene: -; CDR3aa: CASSQSGPAQETQYF; CDR3nt: TGCGCCAGCAGTCAATCGGGGCCAGCCCAAGAGACCCAGTACTTC
j_gene: TRBJ2-1; v_gene: TRBV9; abundance: -; d_gene: TRBD2; CDR3aa: CASSVLGSSGAYNEQFF; CDR3nt: TGTGCCAGCAGCGTTCTTGGTTCGAGCGGGGCTTACAATGAGCAGTTCTTC
j_gene: TRBJ1-5; v_gene: TRBV19; abundance: -; d_gene: -; CDR3aa: CASSQVLSNQPQHF; CDR3nt: TGTGCCAGTAGTCAGGTTCTTAGCAATCAGCCCCAGCATTTT
j_gene: TRBJ2-2; v_gene: TRBV7-2; abundance: -; d_gene: -; CDR3aa: CASSPRDYTGELFF; CDR3nt: TGTGCCAGCAGCCCTCGGGACTACACCGGGGAGCTGTTTTTT
j_gene: TRBJ1-2; v_gene: TRBV19; abundance: -; d_gene: -; CDR3aa: CASSIEGKQGDGYTF; CDR3nt: TGTGCCAGTAGTATAGAGGGAAAACAGGGAGATGGCTACACCTTC
j_gene: TRBJ2-3; v_gene: TRBV27; abundance: -; d_gene: -; CDR3aa: CASSRQTSQDTQYF; CDR3nt: TGTGCCAGCAGTCGGCAAACTAGCCAGGATACGCAGTATTTT
j_gene: TRBJ2-1; v_gene: TRBV11-2; abundance: -; d_gene: TRBD2; CDR3aa: CASGGVHEQFF; CDR3nt: TGTGCCAGCGGGGGGGTCCATGAGCAGTTCTTC
j_gene: TRBJ2-7; v_gene: TRBV11-2; abundance: -; d_gene: TRBD1; CDR3aa: CASSSGQGVWEQYF; CDR3nt: TGTGCCAGCAGCTCGGGACAGGGCGTGTGGGAGCAGTACTTC
j_gene: TRBJ2-3; v_gene: TRBV9; abundance: -; d_gene: -; CDR3aa: CASSVAASGDTQYF; CDR3nt: TGTGCCAGCAGCGTAGCTGCCAGCGGGGATACGCAGTATTTT
j_gene: TRBJ2-5; v_gene: TRBV24-1; abundance: -; d_gene: TRBD2; CDR3aa: CATSDGTSGGVETQYF; CDR3nt: TGTGCCACCAGTGATGGGACTAGCGGGGGGGTAGAGACCCAGTACTTC
j_gene: TRBJ1-2; v_gene: TRBV29-1; abundance: -; d_gene: -; CDR3aa: CSVDRDRTYGYTF; CDR3nt: TGCAGCGTTGATAGAGACAGGACCTATGGCTACACCTTC